The sequence of this T cell receptor beta chain was determined in a study of T cells in localized non-small cell lung cancer. Study findings and constraints: Investigators sequenced only a single tumor region, leaving heterogeneity possible. Longer overall survival accompanied higher blood T cell density.

The CDR3 extends over 12 amino acids. The V and J ends lost 2 bases and 8 bases respectively, with 10 bases between them. Germline V gene data show CDR1 as SGDLS and CDR2 as YYNGEE. Notes on this clone: The antigen is undetermined.

Assay used: immunoSEQ multiplex PCR; TCRdb lists only in-frame clones, some missing. This sample has around 91,000 clones, with 80% to 90% found just once. The specimen was peripheral blood, collected before any cancer treatment. This clonotype was sampled from a man aged 40 to 69 with stage I squamous cell lung carcinoma. The chain has TRBV9 and TRBJ1-2; a weak D match, TRBD1 (5 bases). As DNA, the CDR3 is TGTGCCAGCAGCGTGAACGGGGACGGCTACACCTTC. Its translation is CASSVNGDGYTF.